Shown below are 25 T cell receptor beta chains from a single sample sequenced in a study of cytomegalovirus exposure and HLA in healthy donors. The PCR ran on 60 Vbeta and 13 Jbeta primers. Some clones are missing from TCRdb's copy, which holds only in-frame ones; the method was immunoSEQ multiplex PCR. The sample comprises some 170,000 clones, 75% to 80% of which are singletons, and 6.3% rests with the top ten. Sequencing used PBMCs. These receptor sequences come from a man aged 35-49 years in good health and CMV-seropositive.

V usage is TRBV2 and J usage is TRBJ2-5, with 14 bases matching TRBD2. With 1 base clipped from V and 6 bases from J, the junction kept 7 bases outside the gene matches. The CDR3 is made up of 17 amino acids. CDR1 is SNHLY, CDR2 FYNNEI, per germline. The CDR3 loop is CASSEDGTSGSWKTQYF. The CDR3 DNA follows: TGTGCCAGCAGTGAAGACGGGACTAGCGGGAGTTGGAAGACCCAGTACTTC.

This clone was counted a few times. The rearrangement links TRBV9 to TRBJ2-5; the D gene is possibly TRBD2 (5 bases). This CDR3 is built from 14 residues. Germline V CDR1 and CDR2: SGDLS, YYNGEE. Trimming cost V 4 bases and J 5 bases, with 15 bases left between them. In DNA, the CDR3 is TGTGCCAGCAGCCCACGACGGAGGAGGGAGACCCAGTACTTC. Translated, it gives CASSPRRRRETQYF.

This clone was counted a few times. The chain couples TRBV5-1 to TRBJ2-3; 9 bases line up with TRBD1. Per germline, CDR1 SGHRS and CDR2 YFSETQ. Losses at the gene ends were 4 bases for V and 1 base for J; bases not matched to a gene: 4. CDR3 size: 15 residues. The CDR3 sequence: CASSTRTGGTDTQYF. As DNA, the CDR3 is TGCGCCAGCAGCACCAGGACAGGGGGCACAGATACGCAGTATTTT. Filled out from reference TRBV5-1 and TRBJ2-3, the complete variable domain reads KAGVTQTPRYLIKTRGQQVTLSCSPISGHRSVSWYQQTPGQGLQFLFEYFSETQRNKGNFPGRFSGRQFSNSRSEMNVSTLELGDSALYLCASSTRTGGTDTQYFGPGTRLTVL.

In this sample, this clone turned up once. The chain employs TRBV5-4 and TRBJ2-5; D is unresolved. Between the trimmed V and J ends, which lost 2 bases and 4 bases, there was a span of 6 bases. CDR1 is SGHNT and CDR2 is YYREEE in the germline V gene (reference sequence). The CDR3 length is 12 residues. The CDR3 DNA reads as TGTGCCAGCAGCTTTGCAGGAGAGACCCAGTACTTC. Its translation is CASSFAGETQYF.

The chain uses TRBV2 and TRBJ2-3, with 8 bases identical to TRBD2. Germline CDR1 is SNHLY and CDR2 is FYNNEI. With 1 base clipped from V and 4 bases from J, the junction kept 4 bases outside the gene matches. The CDR3 consists of 15 residues. CDR3 nucleotides: TGTGCCAGCAGTGAAGAGGGACTAGGCGCAGATACGCAGTATTTT. This codes for CASSEEGLGADTQYF.

The rearrangement joins TRBV29-1 to TRBJ2-3; D perhaps matches TRBD2 (5 bases). Germline assignment: CDR1 SQVTM and CDR2 ANQGSEA. This CDR3 is 14 amino acids long. With 5 bases removed from V and 2 bases from J, the gap between germline ends came to 14 bases. In DNA form, the CDR3 reads TGCAGCGTTCCCCCGGGATCATCCACAGATACGCAGTATTTT. Translated, it gives CSVPPGSSTDTQYF.

The chain couples TRBV30 to TRBJ2-7; tentatively, D is TRBD2 (5 bases). The CDR3 is made up of 16 amino acids. Germline lookup yields CDR1 GTSNPN and CDR2 SVGIG (reference sequence). Trimming shortened V by 0 bases and J by 2 bases, and 17 bases separated the two germline ends. The CDR3 loop is CAWSVYGGRGTYEQYF. CDR3 sequence (DNA): TGTGCCTGGAGTGTATACGGTGGGAGAGGTACCTACGAGCAGTACTTC.

The chain links TRBV28 to TRBJ1-5; the D is unclear. Germline V gene lookup returns CDR1 MDHEN and CDR2 SYDVKM. This CDR3 has 13 amino acids. V shed 5 bases and J shed 2 bases, with 7 bases lying between them. The CDR3 loop reads CASSRGGNQPQHF. CDR3 bases: TGTGCCAGCAGTCGCGGGGGCAATCAGCCCCAGCATTTT.

In this sample, this clone turned up a few times. The chain has TRBV19 and TRBJ1-2; tentative D call: TRBD1 (6 bases). V was shortened by 7 bases and J by 3 bases, with 18 bases between the two germline ends. The germline gives CDR1 LNHDA, CDR2 SQIVND (reference sequence). The CDR3 totals 15 residues. In nucleotides, the CDR3 is TGTGCCAGTACCCATCCTCGAGGGGGAGACTATGGCTACACCTTC. The encoded protein is CASTHPRGGDYGYTF.

The chain couples TRBV6-5 to TRBJ2-4; D is undetermined. The ends were cut back, 5 bases at V and 3 bases at J, with 14 bases in the middle. Germline loops: CDR1 MNHEY, CDR2 SVGAGI. The CDR3 contains 15 residues. CDR3 coding DNA: TGTGCCAGCAGTAACCGCCCGTCCAGCAAAAACATTCAGTACTTC. It encodes CASSNRPSSKNIQYF.

The V call is TRBV28, the J call TRBJ2-5; the D gene is possibly TRBD1 (6 bases). Trimming pared 3 bases from V and 4 bases from J, leaving 9 bases between. The CDR3 consists of 13 residues. The germline V gene has CDR1 MDHEN and CDR2 SYDVKM. CDR3 protein: CASSFSGVETQYF. CDR3 DNA: TGTGCCAGCAGTTTCTCAGGGGTAGAGACCCAGTACTTC.

This clone has a handful of counts. The V call is TRBV6-6, the J call TRBJ2-7, with a weak D call TRBD1 (5 bases). Germline lookup yields CDR1 MNHNY and CDR2 SVGAGI (reference sequence). The CDR3 is 14 amino acids. V gave up 4 bases and J gave up 4 bases, with 14 bases separating them. For the CDR3, the DNA is TGTGCCAGCAGTTCGCCGGACACAACATACGAGCAGTACTTC. The encoded protein is CASSSPDTTYEQYF.

J is TRBJ2-1 and V is TRBV9, with TRBD2 identical over 7 bases. There are 15 residues in the CDR3. From germline, CDR1 is SGDLS and CDR2 YYNGEE. The ends lost 2 bases at V and 7 bases at J; junction bases unmatched: 9. This CDR3 reads CASSVGGSPGNEQFF. CDR3 DNA sequence: TGTGCCAGCAGCGTCGGCGGGAGCCCCGGGAATGAGCAGTTCTTC.

The gene calls are TRBV5-1 and TRBJ2-3; D unresolved. The DNA end favors TRBJ1-5, so the J call may be wrong. CDR1 and CDR2 (germline): SGHRS, YFSETQ. This CDR3 has 14 residues. CDR3 sequence (DNA): TGCGCCAGCAGCTTGGGGCTAGCGGTCGATACGCAGCATTTT. It encodes CASSLGLAVDTQHF.

The J gene is TRBJ1-4, the V gene TRBV6-5; no reliable D call. CDR1 MNHEY and CDR2 SVGAGI come from the germline V gene. V was clipped by 2 bases and J by 7 bases, with 11 bases between them. The CDR3 has 14 amino acids. This chain's CDR3 is CASSYTPTVEKLFF. The CDR3 region has the DNA TGTGCCAGCAGTTACACACCCACCGTTGAAAAACTGTTTTTT.

The chain has TRBV9 and TRBJ2-2, with TRBD1 matching 10 bases. Germline CDR1 is SGDLS and CDR2 is YYNGEE. J was trimmed by 11 bases and V by 4 bases; bases with no gene match: 8. This CDR3 contains 14 residues. The CDR3 coding sequence is TGTGCCAGCAGCTCCAGGACAGGGGGAGGAGAGCTGTTTTTT. Protein product: CASSSRTGGGELFF.

The chain employs TRBV9 and TRBJ2-7, with D maybe TRBD2 (5 bases). The CDR3 extends over 16 amino acids. Trimming shortened V by 0 bases and J by 4 bases, and 17 bases separated the two germline ends. CDR1 is SGDLS, CDR2 YYNGEE, per germline. Here the CDR3 DNA reads TGTGCCAGCAGCGTAGGGTCCCCACTAGAAACGTACGAGCAGTACTTC. Protein sequence: CASSVGSPLETYEQYF.

This rearrangement joins TRBV5-1 to TRBJ2-6; TRBD1 matches 8 bases. CDR3 length: 16 residues. Germline CDR1 reads SGHRS; CDR2 reads YFSETQ. V shed 4 bases, J shed 1 base, and the junction held 4 bases outside the gene matches. The CDR3 spells CASSPRTGSGANVLTF. The CDR3 DNA is TGCGCCAGCAGCCCTAGGACAGGGTCTGGGGCCAACGTCCTGACTTTC. Full variable domain (outside the CDR3, taken from reference TRBV5-1 and TRBJ2-6): KAGVTQTPRYLIKTRGQQVTLSCSPISGHRSVSWYQQTPGQGLQFLFEYFSETQRNKGNFPGRFSGRQFSNSRSEMNVSTLELGDSALYLCASSPRTGSGANVLTFGAGSRLTVL.

J is TRBJ2-3 and V is TRBV5-1; tentatively, D is TRBD1 (6 bases). Germline lookup yields CDR1 SGHRS and CDR2 YFSETQ. The CDR3 is 14 residues long. V shed 0 bases and J shed 5 bases, with 10 bases lying between them. DNA for the CDR3: TGCGCCAGCAGCTTGGGGACAGTGGGAGATACGCAGTATTTT. Translating it yields CASSLGTVGDTQYF.

The chain joins TRBV30 to TRBJ2-1; TRBD2 agrees at 9 bases. Germline-derived CDR1 and CDR2 are GTSNPN and SVGIG (reference sequence). The CDR3 loop spans 14 amino acids. Germline trimming cut 0 bases from V and 7 bases from J; bases unmatched to any gene: 4. The CDR3 protein is CAWSVRTSGNEQFF. Written as DNA, the CDR3 is TGTGCCTGGAGTGTACGAACTAGCGGGAATGAGCAGTTCTTC.

The J gene is TRBJ2-1, the V gene TRBV6-1; 8 bases align to TRBD2. This CDR3 contains 16 residues. Germline V gives CDR1 MNHNS, CDR2 SASEGT. With V trimmed by 4 bases and J by 1 base, 6 bases remained unmatched. For the CDR3, the DNA is TGTGCCAGCAGTGGCAACGTAGCGGGATCCTACAATGAGCAGTTCTTC. It specifies CASSGNVAGSYNEQFF.

This chain uses TRBV10-3 with TRBJ1-1; unclear D gene. Per the germline V gene, CDR1 is ENHRY and CDR2 is SYGVKD. CDR3 length equals 12 residues. V lost 7 bases and J 1 base, leaving 7 bases between the germline ends. The CDR3 sequence: CAINSGNTEAFF. In nucleotides, the CDR3 is TGTGCCATCAATTCAGGGAACACTGAAGCTTTCTTT.

This chain connects TRBV5-4 to TRBJ1-4; possibly TRBD1 for D (5 bases). The V end was cut by 4 bases, the J end by 7 bases, with 23 bases between. The CDR3 loop spans 17 amino acids. Germline V gives CDR1 SGHNT, CDR2 YYREEE (reference sequence). Here the CDR3 reads CASSINPQGRSGEKLFF. The CDR3 DNA reads TGTGCCAGCAGCATAAACCCTCAGGGTCGTAGTGGTGAAAAACTGTTTTTT.

The V and J genes are TRBV7-2 and TRBJ1-2, with 8 bases matching TRBD1. Germline trimming cut 5 bases from V and 6 bases from J; bases unmatched to any gene: 5. The CDR3 runs 13 residues. Germline V gene sequence: CDR1 SGHTA, CDR2 FQGNSA. The CDR3 coding sequence is TGTGCCAGCAGCCCCCAGACAGGGGATGGCTACACCTTC. Protein: CASSPQTGDGYTF.

V is TRBV27 and J is TRBJ2-3; D is perhaps TRBD2 (5 bases). In germline, CDR1 is MNHEY, CDR2 SMNVEV (reference sequence). The ends were cut back, 6 bases at V and 3 bases at J, with 13 bases in the middle. The CDR3 has 14 amino acids. Here the CDR3 reads CASSPGRRTDTQYF. The CDR3 DNA follows: TGTGCCAGCAGCCCAGGAAGGAGGACAGATACGCAGTATTTT.